The clone carrying this T cell receptor beta chain has more than one count but fewer than ten. As yet, its antigen is unknown. The source of the sample is a study of OX40 agonist ivuxolimab in advanced cancers. Study outcomes and limitations: Nonresponders included some who also had low normalized T-cell clonal expansion. Relative to CD4+ cells, CD8+ T cells on average had more expanded clones. Among expanded peripheral T cells, antigen specificity went undetermined.

From germline, CDR1 is ENHRY and CDR2 SYGVKD. V was trimmed by 5 bases and J by 2 bases, leaving 6 bases between them. The CDR3 runs 12 residues. Only in-frame clones appear in the TCRdb table, and some are missing; sequencing was by immunoSEQ multiplex PCR. The table records around 100,000 clones, roughly 89% of them present only once. This clonotype originated in an adult with an advanced solid tumor such as melanoma, head and neck, liver or kidney cancer. This sequence joins TRBV10-3 and TRBJ1-2; D is ambiguous. Sample: CD4+ or CD8+ T cells sorted from blood, taken in a trial of the OX40 agonist ivuxolimab. The CDR3 here is CAISMTNYGYTF. The DNA for the CDR3 is TGTGCCATCAGTATGACCAACTATGGCTACACCTTC.